This TCR beta chain emerged from a study of blood T cell repertoires in COVID-19. Overall study: Italy, Spain and the United States were the sources of the convalescent and acute COVID-19 samples. T cells, B-cell-depleted T cells, or PBMCs provided the cDNA or gDNA that served as material.

Methods used by the authors: Amplifying reference gene primers gave estimates of nucleated cell counts. Method: immunoSEQ multiplex PCR; TCRdb's copy keeps in-frame clones and lacks some. V and J calls and clone size are given by that table; D and trimming were obtained from the DNA. The profile shows tens of thousands of clones, roughly four fifths of them singletons. The sequence was obtained from an elderly man with acute or convalescent COVID-19. Sequenced sample: peripheral blood.

In DNA, the CDR3 is TGTGCCAGCACCCCCGGGTTCACCTATAATTCACCCCTCCACTTT. It encodes CASTPGFTYNSPLHF. This sequence joins TRBV6-5 and TRBJ1-6; unclear D gene. The CDR3 runs to 15 residues. Germline V gene data show CDR1 as MNHEY and CDR2 as SVGAGI. V was clipped by 7 bases and J by 2 bases, with 12 bases between them.